Presented here are 28 T cell receptor beta chains from one specimen sequenced in a study of T cells after yellow fever vaccination. One entry per CDR3 protein results from TCRdb running MiXCR on the 5' RACE reads. This table holds 280,000 or so distinct CDR3 sequences, 7.5% to 9% found once. This material consisted of CD4+ T cells sorted from PBMCs, taken 5 days after the yellow fever booster vaccination. These receptors originate from a man aged 18 to 29 who received the YFV17D yellow fever vaccine.

This clonotype was recorded many times. CDR3 nucleotides: TGTGCCAGCAGCTTGTGGGGATGGAACACTGAAGCTTTCTTT. Residues: CASSLWGWNTEAFF. The chain is built from TRBV7-6 and TRBJ1-1; D call uncertain. Trimming cost V 3 bases and J 1 base, with 9 bases left between them. This CDR3 has 14 residues. Germline CDR1 and CDR2: SGHVS and FNYEAQ.

This clonotype was counted only a few times. The rearrangement uses TRBV28 and TRBJ2-3, with TRBD2 matching 9 bases. Germline values: CDR1 MDHEN, CDR2 SYDVKM. The CDR3 sequence is 18 residues long. V gave up 2 bases and J gave up 0 bases; unmatched junction bases: 9. The CDR3 region has the DNA TGTGCCAGCAGTTTAGGGCTAGCGGGGCGATATAGCACAGATACGCAGTATTTT. Translated, it gives CASSLGLAGRYSTDTQYF. Filled out from reference TRBV28 and TRBJ2-3, the complete variable domain reads DVKVTQSSRYLVKRTGEKVFLECVQDMDHENMFWYRQDPGLGLRLIYFSYDVKMKEKGDIPEGYSVSREKKERFSLILESASTNQTSMYLCASSLGLAGRYSTDTQYFGPGTRLTVL.

This clonotype has a handful of counts. The chain recombines TRBV27 with TRBJ1-2; TRBD1 is a possible D gene (5 bases). Germline values: CDR1 MNHEY, CDR2 SMNVEV (reference sequence). Trimming removed 3 bases from V and 6 bases from J, with 20 bases in between. The CDR3 length is 16 residues. The CDR3 bases are TGTGCCAGCAGTTTGAGCGTTTGGACAAGAAGAGATGGCTACACCTTC. Translating it yields CASSLSVWTRRDGYTF.

The chain employs TRBV7-3 and TRBJ1-1; 8 bases map to TRBD1. From germline, CDR1 is SGHTA and CDR2 FQGTGA. This CDR3 is 15 amino acids long. The junction had 13 bases not matched to a gene; V was cut back by 4 bases and J by 9 bases. This CDR3 is CASSSSGTGRGKAFF. For the CDR3, the DNA is TGTGCCAGCAGCTCGTCCGGGACAGGCCGGGGGAAAGCTTTCTTT.

This clonotype has just a few counts. The chain uses TRBV4-3 and TRBJ2-2; the D is unclear. The CDR3 totals 16 residues. The V gene lost 5 bases and the J gene lost 6 bases, with 19 bases spanning the gap. CDR1 is LGHNA and CDR2 is YSLEER in the germline V gene. CDR3 coding DNA: TGCGCCAGCAGCGCCCACACGAACTCCGCCCCCGGGGAGCTGTTTTTT. It yields the protein CASSAHTNSAPGELFF.

This clonotype was counted at least ten times. This chain uses TRBV11-2 with TRBJ2-1; possible D gene TRBD2, 5 bases. The CDR3 is made up of 14 amino acids. V lost 0 bases and J 6 bases, leaving 9 bases between the germline ends. In germline, CDR1 is SGHAT, CDR2 FQNNGV. As DNA, the CDR3 is TGTGCCAGCAGCTTAGATCGGGGTGGCAATGAGCAGTTCTTC. The encoded protein is CASSLDRGGNEQFF.

This clonotype was seen only a few times. The chain carries TRBV2 and TRBJ2-5; possibly TRBD2 for D (6 bases). V lost 7 bases to trimming and J lost 2 bases, with 14 bases between them. The CDR3 is 14 residues long. CDR1 and CDR2 from the germline V gene are SNHLY and FYNNEI. The CDR3 reads CASKMGLTQETQYF. The CDR3 DNA follows: TGTGCCAGCAAAATGGGACTGACGCAAGAGACCCAGTACTTC.

This chain uses TRBV6-5 with TRBJ1-5; 9 bases agree with TRBD1. Germline trimming cut 11 bases from V and 1 base from J; bases unmatched to any gene: 6. This CDR3 contains 14 residues. Germline assignment: CDR1 MNHEY and CDR2 SVGAGI. CDR3 in DNA: TGTGCCGTCGGGACAGGGAGCAGCAATCAGCCCCAGCATTTT. Protein product: CAVGTGSSNQPQHF.

V usage is TRBV5-1 and J usage is TRBJ2-3; TRBD2 aligns across 14 bases. Trimming at V came to 4 bases and at J to 1 base, leaving 8 bases not matched to a gene. CDR1 is SGHRS, CDR2 YFSETQ, per germline. This CDR3 has 18 amino acids. CDR3: CASSGRLAGGPGTDTQYF. The CDR3 DNA reads as TGCGCCAGCAGCGGCCGACTAGCGGGGGGGCCGGGCACAGATACGCAGTATTTT. The whole variable domain, filled in from reference TRBV5-1 and TRBJ2-3, reads KAGVTQTPRYLIKTRGQQVTLSCSPISGHRSVSWYQQTPGQGLQFLFEYFSETQRNKGNFPGRFSGRQFSNSRSEMNVSTLELGDSALYLCASSGRLAGGPGTDTQYFGPGTRLTVL.

This clonotype was picked up a small number of times. CDR3 protein: CATSSQGNTEAFF. In DNA form, the CDR3 reads TGTGCCACCAGCAGCCAAGGGAACACTGAAGCTTTCTTT. The rearrangement links TRBV15 to TRBJ1-1; D not resolved. Trimming pared 3 bases from V and 1 base from J, leaving 6 bases between. The germline CDR1 and CDR2 sequences are LNHNV and YYDKDF (reference sequence). The CDR3 sequence is 13 residues long. The whole variable domain, filled in from reference TRBV15 and TRBJ1-1, reads DAMVIQNPRYQVTQFGKPVTLSCSQTLNHNVMYWYQQKSSQAPKLLFHYYDKDFNNEADTPDNFQSRRPNTSFCFLDIRSPGLGDTAMYLCATSSQGNTEAFFGQGTRLTVV.

This clonotype was counted a few times. The V and J genes are TRBV5-4 and TRBJ2-3; D not certain. The CDR3 contains 13 residues. Germline CDR1 and CDR2: SGHNT and YYREEE (reference sequence). Deletions cut 3 bases from V and 3 bases from J, with 8 bases between. CDR3 in DNA: TGTGCCAGCAGCTCTCAAATTACAGATACGCAGTATTTT. It encodes CASSSQITDTQYF.

V is TRBV25-1 and J is TRBJ1-2; the D gene is possibly TRBD1 (6 bases). V was cut by 7 bases and J by 2 bases, with 14 bases left in between. The germline gives CDR1 MGHDK, CDR2 SYGVNS. This CDR3 has 14 residues. CDR3 loop: CASNPWGGNYGYTF. In DNA form, the CDR3 reads TGTGCCAGCAACCCTTGGGGGGGCAACTATGGCTACACCTTC.

In its sample, this clonotype was seen many times. This chain joins TRBV5-1 and TRBJ2-7; D may be TRBD2 (6 bases). Germline CDR1 is SGHRS and CDR2 is YFSETQ. V shed 0 bases and J shed 7 bases, with 11 bases lying between them. The CDR3 runs to 13 residues. Written as DNA, the CDR3 is TGCGCCAGCAGCTTGGCCGTGGCGGGGGAGCAGTACTTC. It is translated as CASSLAVAGEQYF.

V usage is TRBV20-1 and J usage is TRBJ2-7; 9 bases match TRBD2. The trim removed 5 bases at V and 6 bases at J, leaving 14 bases unmatched. The CDR3 runs to 15 residues. From germline, CDR1 is DFQATT and CDR2 SNEGSKA (reference sequence). CDR3 coding DNA: TGCAGTGCTCCCCAGAAGACTAGCGGTGTAACCGAGCAGTACTTC. Translated, it gives CSAPQKTSGVTEQYF.

The chain combines TRBV5-4 with TRBJ1-2; 7 positions agree with TRBD1. This CDR3 region has 13 residues. Trimming took 4 bases from V and 8 from J; bases not matched to a gene: 8. Germline V gene lookup returns CDR1 SGHNT and CDR2 YYREEE (reference sequence). The CDR3 loop reads CASSTRQGGGYTF. As DNA, the CDR3 is TGTGCCAGCAGCACTAGACAGGGAGGAGGCTACACCTTC. Together with reference TRBV5-4 and TRBJ1-2, the CDR3 gives the full variable domain: ETGVTQSPTHLIKTRGQQVTLRCSSQSGHNTVSWYQQALGQGPQFIFQYYREEENGRGNFPPRFSGLQFPNYSSELNVNALELDDSALYLCASSTRQGGGYTFGSGTRLTVV.

This clonotype has only a few counts. Here the CDR3 reads CASSFSGTGGETQYF. The CDR3 coding sequence is TGCGCCAGCAGCTTCTCCGGGACAGGGGGAGAGACCCAGTACTTC. The chain employs TRBV5-1 and TRBJ2-5; 11 bases agree with TRBD1. Germline CDR1 and CDR2: SGHRS and YFSETQ. There are 15 residues in the CDR3. V shed 2 bases and J 4 bases; nucleotides not matched to a gene: 4.

This clonotype was counted many times. The V gene is TRBV4-3, the J gene TRBJ2-1; 8 nucleotides align to TRBD2. V dropped 2 bases and J dropped 8; count of bases not matched to a gene: 11. The CDR3 consists of 16 residues. Germline CDR1 is LGHNA and CDR2 is YSLEER. Here the CDR3 DNA reads TGCGCCAGCAGCCAAAGGCTCGGGGGGGCCAGCGATGAGCAGTTCTTC. It encodes CASSQRLGGASDEQFF.

This clonotype was observed a handful of times. The chain recombines TRBV7-9 with TRBJ1-2; no definite D call. CDR1 is SEHNR, CDR2 FQNEAQ, per germline (reference sequence). The CDR3 extends over 12 amino acids. V lost 4 bases, J lost 3 bases, and 6 bases lay in between. CDR3 amino acids: CASSSYDYGYTF. DNA of the CDR3: TGTGCCAGCAGCTCGTATGACTATGGCTACACCTTC.

In its sample, this clonotype was seen a few times. The chain uses TRBV7-9 and TRBJ1-5; D unresolved. In germline, CDR1 is SEHNR, CDR2 FQNEAQ (reference sequence). The CDR3 is 14 amino acids. With 4 bases removed from V and 7 bases from J, the gap between germline ends came to 14 bases. For the CDR3, the DNA is TGTGCCAGCAGCTCCCAGTCGGCAGGCCAGCCCCAGCATTTT. It encodes CASSSQSAGQPQHF.

The chain employs TRBV11-2 and TRBJ2-7, with D maybe TRBD1 (6 bases). Per germline, CDR1 SGHAT and CDR2 FQNNGV. The CDR3 is 15 amino acids. The V and J ends lost 6 bases and 3 bases respectively, with 18 bases between them. Written as DNA, the CDR3 is TGTGCCAGCAGTCCGGTTTGGGGGCCGAACTACGAGCAGTACGTC. Protein sequence: CASSPVWGPNYEQYV.

This clonotype showed up just a few times. One end of the junction fails to match germline, which may point to a read error. The chain employs TRBV12-3 or TRBV12-4 and TRBJ2-7; D possibly corresponds to TRBD1 (5 bases). The CDR3 sequence is 14 residues long. CDR3 bases: TGTGCCAGCAGGTTAGACAGCGAGACCTACGAGCAGTACTTC. This sequence encodes CASRLDSETYEQYF.

The chain combines TRBV5-6 with TRBJ1-1, with 7 bases identical to TRBD1. The CDR3 spans 14 residues. Trimming at V came to 2 bases and at J to 3 bases, leaving 4 bases not matched to a gene. Germline values: CDR1 SGHDT, CDR2 YYEEEE. CDR3 DNA sequence: TGTGCCAGCAGCTTCCCAGGGGGTTACACTGAAGCTTTCTTT. This encodes CASSFPGGYTEAFF.

This clonotype was recorded a few times. The rearrangement joins TRBV7-2 to TRBJ1-4; D ambiguous. V lost 1 base and J lost 0, with 9 bases in between. Germline CDR1 SGHTA, CDR2 FQGNSA. The CDR3 runs to 16 residues. The CDR3 DNA reads TGTGCCAGCAGCTTAGATTTGAGGGCAACTAATGAAAAACTGTTTTTT. It translates to CASSLDLRATNEKLFF.

The CDR3 spells CASSKGIQETQYF. The DNA for the CDR3 is TGTGCCAGCAGCAAAGGGATCCAAGAGACCCAGTACTTC. The V call is TRBV7-2, the J call TRBJ2-5, with D unresolved. Germline-derived CDR1 and CDR2 are SGHTA and FQGNSA. CDR3 length: 13 residues. The V gene lost 5 bases and the J gene lost 1 base, with 8 bases spanning the gap.

There are a few counts of this clonotype. V gene TRBV7-8 combines with J gene TRBJ2-1, with D perhaps matching TRBD2 (5 bases). Germline lookup yields CDR1 SGHVS and CDR2 FQNEAQ. There are 18 residues in the CDR3. V dropped 2 bases and J dropped 0 bases, with 17 bases sitting between them. CDR3 DNA: TGTGCCAGCAGCTTACGTACCCCGCGGGTCAGCTCCTACAATGAGCAGTTCTTC. Protein product: CASSLRTPRVSSYNEQFF. Full variable domain (remainder filled in from reference TRBV7-8 and TRBJ2-1): GAGVSQSPRYKVAKRGQDVALRCDPISGHVSLFWYQQALGQGPEFLTYFQNEAQLDKSGLPSDRFFAERPEGSVSTLKIQRTQQEDSAVYLCASSLRTPRVSSYNEQFFGPGTRLTVL.

This clonotype was detected a few times. For the CDR3, the DNA is TGTGCCAGCAGTTCACGACAGGGTACGGATTCACCCCTCCACTTT. Amino acid sequence: CASSSRQGTDSPLHF. V gene TRBV6-2 or TRBV6-3 combines with J gene TRBJ1-6, with 7 bases fitting TRBD1. The CDR3 is 15 amino acids. The germline gives CDR1 MNHEY, CDR2 SVGEGT. Losses at the gene ends were 4 bases for V and 8 bases for J; bases not matched to a gene: 8.

This clonotype showed up just a few times. This rearrangement joins TRBV20-1 to TRBJ1-4; 7 nucleotides line up with TRBD1. Trimming removed 6 bases from V and 6 bases from J; junction bases left unmatched: 7. CDR1 is DFQATT and CDR2 is SNEGSKA in the germline V gene (reference sequence). The CDR3 is 13 amino acids. The CDR3 sequence is CSARGGRDEKLFF. The CDR3 DNA sequence: TGCAGTGCCAGGGGGGGACGGGATGAAAAACTGTTTTTT.

At least ten counts were recorded for this clonotype. Compared with germline, one end of the junction differs, possibly owing to a read error. The J gene is TRBJ1-5, the V gene TRBV5-1, with unresolved D. The CDR3 has 14 residues. From germline, CDR1 is SGHRS and CDR2 YFSETQ. CDR3 in DNA: TGCGCCAGCAGCTTGGCAGATAGCTATCAGCCCCAGCATTTT. Amino acid sequence: CASSLADSYQPQHF.